This TCR beta chain was identified during a study of PD-1 blockade in classical Hodgkin lymphoma. Study-wide findings and caveats: Partial responders and progressors had significantly lower baseline TCR diversity. Factors driving the repertoire differences, possibly disease activity or prior therapy, remain undefined.

With 2 bases clipped from V and 5 bases from J, the junction kept 12 bases outside the gene matches. Germline V gives CDR1 SGHVS, CDR2 FQNEAQ. This CDR3 comprises 18 residues. The assay was immunoSEQ multiplex PCR, and TCRdb's table has in-frame clones only and misses some. The data hold more than 40,000 clones, with 69% observed a single time. With regard to this clone: Its antigen is as yet unknown.

Described time point: cycle 4 day 1 (C4D1), after more than five weeks of nivolumab. Every single patient, without exception, relapsed after autologous stem cell transplantation, and brentuximab vedotin exposure varied. The specimen was peripheral blood mononuclear cells (PBMCs), collected before the fourth cycle of nivolumab. The rearrangement links TRBV7-8 to TRBJ2-5, with 12 bases aligning to TRBD2. This sequence originates from a human donor with classical Hodgkin lymphoma. CDR3 region: CASSLILAGGPPGETQYF. CDR3 bases: TGTGCCAGCAGCTTAATACTAGCGGGGGGTCCCCCCGGGGAGACCCAGTACTTC.